The entry that follows covers one T cell receptor (beta chain) sequence. The antigen is not known. The sample is drawn from a study of cytomegalovirus exposure and HLA in healthy donors. Study context: The roughly 700 first-cohort repertoires shared a platform with the 100 to 150 validation repertoires, as reported in a later analysis.

Germline V CDR1 and CDR2: MNHEY, SVGAGI. The CDR3 runs 12 residues. The V gene lost 6 bases and the J gene lost 8 bases, with 13 bases spanning the gap. Sequencing used immunoSEQ multiplex PCR; TCRdb keeps in-frame clones, though not all of them. The data hold approximately 70,000 clones, with 85% to 95% observed a single time. Study-wide points: The study labeled 150 to 200 TCR beta chains cytomegalovirus-associated. In vitro assays verified that three CMV-associated chains recognized CMV antigens specifically. The finding came from a later analysis; first-cohort TCR clusters tended to co-occur in the approximately 120 validation repertoires.

This TCR came from a woman aged 18 to 35 in good health and CMV-seronegative. Sequencing input: PBMCs. The chain employs TRBV6-5 and TRBJ1-2; D is perhaps TRBD1 (5 bases). For the CDR3, the DNA is TGTGCCAGCAGCCAGACTTCAGGGGGCTACACCTTC. It is translated as CASSQTSGGYTF.